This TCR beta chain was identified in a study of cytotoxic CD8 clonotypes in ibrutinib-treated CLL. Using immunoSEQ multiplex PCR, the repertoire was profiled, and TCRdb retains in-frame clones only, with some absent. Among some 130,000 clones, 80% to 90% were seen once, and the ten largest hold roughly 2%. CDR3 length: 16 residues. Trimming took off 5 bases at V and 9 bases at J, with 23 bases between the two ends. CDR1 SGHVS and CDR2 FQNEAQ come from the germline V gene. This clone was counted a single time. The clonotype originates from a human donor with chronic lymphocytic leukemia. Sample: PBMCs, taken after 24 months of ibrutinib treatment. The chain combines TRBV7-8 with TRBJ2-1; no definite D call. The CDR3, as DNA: TGTGCCAGCAGCGCCCCCCGGGCCGCCTGGGATAGTGAGCAGTTCTTC. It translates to CASSAPRAAWDSEQFF.